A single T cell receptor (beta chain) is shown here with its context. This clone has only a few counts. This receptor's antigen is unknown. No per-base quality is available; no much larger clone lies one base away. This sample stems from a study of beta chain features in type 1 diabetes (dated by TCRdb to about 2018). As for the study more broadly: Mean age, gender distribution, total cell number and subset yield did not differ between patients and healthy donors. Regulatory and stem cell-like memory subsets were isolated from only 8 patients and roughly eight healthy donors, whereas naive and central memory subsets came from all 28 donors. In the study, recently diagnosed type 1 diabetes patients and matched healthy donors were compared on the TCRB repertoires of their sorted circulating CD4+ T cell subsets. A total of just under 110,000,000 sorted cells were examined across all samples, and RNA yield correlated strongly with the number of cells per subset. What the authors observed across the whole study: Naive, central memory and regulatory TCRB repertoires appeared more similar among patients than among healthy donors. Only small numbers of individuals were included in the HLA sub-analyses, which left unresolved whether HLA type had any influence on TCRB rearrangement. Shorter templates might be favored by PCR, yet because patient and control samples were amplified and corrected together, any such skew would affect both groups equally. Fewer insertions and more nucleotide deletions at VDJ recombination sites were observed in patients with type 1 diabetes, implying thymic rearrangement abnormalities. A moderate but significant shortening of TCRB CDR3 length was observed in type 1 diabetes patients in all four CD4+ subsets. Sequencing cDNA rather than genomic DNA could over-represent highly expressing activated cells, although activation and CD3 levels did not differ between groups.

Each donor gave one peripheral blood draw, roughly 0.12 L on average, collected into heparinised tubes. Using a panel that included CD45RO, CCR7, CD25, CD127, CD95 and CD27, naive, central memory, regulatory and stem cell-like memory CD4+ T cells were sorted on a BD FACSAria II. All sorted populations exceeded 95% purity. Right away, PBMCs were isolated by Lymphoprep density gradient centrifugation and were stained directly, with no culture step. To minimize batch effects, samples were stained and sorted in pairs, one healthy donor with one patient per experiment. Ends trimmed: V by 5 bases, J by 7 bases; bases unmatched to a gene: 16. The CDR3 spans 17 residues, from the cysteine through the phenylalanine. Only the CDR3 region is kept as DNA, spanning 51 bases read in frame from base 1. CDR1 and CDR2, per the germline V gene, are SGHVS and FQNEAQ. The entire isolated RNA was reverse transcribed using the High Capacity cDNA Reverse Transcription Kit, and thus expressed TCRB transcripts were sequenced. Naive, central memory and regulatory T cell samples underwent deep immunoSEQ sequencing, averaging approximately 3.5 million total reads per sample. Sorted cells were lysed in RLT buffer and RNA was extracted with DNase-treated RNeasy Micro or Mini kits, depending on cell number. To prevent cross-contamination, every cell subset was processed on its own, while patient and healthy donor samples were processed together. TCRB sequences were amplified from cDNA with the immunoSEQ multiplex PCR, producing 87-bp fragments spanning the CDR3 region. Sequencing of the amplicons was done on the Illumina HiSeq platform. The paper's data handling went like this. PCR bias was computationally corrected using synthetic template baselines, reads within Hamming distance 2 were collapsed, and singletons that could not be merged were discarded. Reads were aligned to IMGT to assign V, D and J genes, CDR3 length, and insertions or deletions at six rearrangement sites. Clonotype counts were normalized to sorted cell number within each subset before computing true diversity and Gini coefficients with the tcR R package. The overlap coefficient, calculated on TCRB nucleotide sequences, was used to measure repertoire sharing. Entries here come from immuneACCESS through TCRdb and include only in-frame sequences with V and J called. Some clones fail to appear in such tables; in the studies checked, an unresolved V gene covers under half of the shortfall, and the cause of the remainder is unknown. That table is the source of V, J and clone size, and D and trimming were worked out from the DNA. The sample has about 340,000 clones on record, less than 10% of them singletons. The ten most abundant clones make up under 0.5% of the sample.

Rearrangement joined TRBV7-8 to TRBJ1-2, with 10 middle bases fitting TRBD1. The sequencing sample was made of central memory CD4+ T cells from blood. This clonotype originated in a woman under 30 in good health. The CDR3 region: CASSIRRLGQGIGGYTF. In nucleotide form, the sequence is TGTGCCAGCAGCATTAGGCGCCTGGGACAGGGGATCGGTGGCTACACCTTC.